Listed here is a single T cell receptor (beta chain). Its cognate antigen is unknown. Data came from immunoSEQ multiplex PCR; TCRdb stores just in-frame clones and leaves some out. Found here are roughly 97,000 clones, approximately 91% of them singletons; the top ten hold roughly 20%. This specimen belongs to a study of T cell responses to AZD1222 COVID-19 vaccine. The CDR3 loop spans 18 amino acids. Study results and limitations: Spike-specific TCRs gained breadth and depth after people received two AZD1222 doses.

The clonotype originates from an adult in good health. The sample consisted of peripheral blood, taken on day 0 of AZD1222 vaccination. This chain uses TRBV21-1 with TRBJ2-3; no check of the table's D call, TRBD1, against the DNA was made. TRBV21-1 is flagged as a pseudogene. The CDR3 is CASTSARDRGLSTDTQYF. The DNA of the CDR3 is TGTGCCAGCACCTCAGCCCGGGACAGGGGGCTAAGCACAGATACGCAGTATTTT.